Sequencing of this T cell receptor (beta chain) was carried out in a study of blood T cell repertoires in COVID-19. Study information: The study drew acute and convalescent COVID-19 samples from the United States, Italy and Spain. PBMCs, B-cell-depleted T cells, or T cells were the source of the cDNA or gDNA that made up the material.

Source study methods: The authors estimated nucleated cell counts from reference gene primer amplification. Clones were read by immunoSEQ multiplex PCR, and TCRdb kept only the in-frame ones, dropping some. The V and J calls and clone size come from that table; D and trimming were worked out from the DNA. The table lists approximately 97,000 clones, approximately 80% of them singletons, with just under 4.5% in the top ten. V was shortened by 7 bases and J by 3 bases, with 13 bases between the two germline ends. There are 15 residues in the CDR3. Germline-derived CDR1 and CDR2 are MDHEN and SYDVKM. The source material was peripheral blood. The TCR comes from a human donor in a cohort sampled during active COVID-19. This sequence joins TRBV28 and TRBJ1-6; D is uncertain. The CDR3: CASTTDLDYNSPLHF. The DNA for the CDR3 is TGTGCCAGCACCACGGACTTAGACTATAATTCACCCCTCCACTTT.